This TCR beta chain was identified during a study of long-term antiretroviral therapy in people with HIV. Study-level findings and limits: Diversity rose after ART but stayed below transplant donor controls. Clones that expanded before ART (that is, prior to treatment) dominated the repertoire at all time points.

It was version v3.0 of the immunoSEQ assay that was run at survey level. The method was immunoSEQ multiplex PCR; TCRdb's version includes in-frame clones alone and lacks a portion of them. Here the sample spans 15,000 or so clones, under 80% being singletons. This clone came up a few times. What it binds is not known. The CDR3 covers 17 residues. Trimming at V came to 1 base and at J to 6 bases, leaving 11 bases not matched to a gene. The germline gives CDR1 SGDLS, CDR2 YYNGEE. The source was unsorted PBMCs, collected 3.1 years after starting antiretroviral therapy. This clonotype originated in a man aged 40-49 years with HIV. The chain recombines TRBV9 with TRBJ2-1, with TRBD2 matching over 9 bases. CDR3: CASSVFGLAGTSNEQFF. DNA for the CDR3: TGTGCCAGCAGCGTATTCGGGCTAGCGGGGACTTCCAATGAGCAGTTCTTC. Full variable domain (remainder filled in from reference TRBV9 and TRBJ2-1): DSGVTQTPKHLITATGQRVTLRCSPRSGDLSVYWYQQSLDQGLQFLIQYYNGEERAKGNILERFSAQQFPDLHSELNLSSLELGDSALYFCASSVFGLAGTSNEQFFGPGTRLTVL.